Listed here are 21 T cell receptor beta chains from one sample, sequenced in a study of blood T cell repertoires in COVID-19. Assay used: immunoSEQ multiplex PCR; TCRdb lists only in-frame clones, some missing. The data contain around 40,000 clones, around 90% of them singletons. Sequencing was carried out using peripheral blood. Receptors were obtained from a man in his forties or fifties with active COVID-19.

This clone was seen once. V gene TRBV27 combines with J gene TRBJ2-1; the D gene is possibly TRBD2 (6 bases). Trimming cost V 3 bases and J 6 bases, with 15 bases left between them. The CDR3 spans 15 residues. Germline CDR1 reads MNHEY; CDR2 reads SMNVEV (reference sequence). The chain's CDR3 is CASSFPGGRANEQFF. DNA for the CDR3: TGTGCCAGCAGTTTCCCCGGGGGTAGAGCCAATGAGCAGTTCTTC.

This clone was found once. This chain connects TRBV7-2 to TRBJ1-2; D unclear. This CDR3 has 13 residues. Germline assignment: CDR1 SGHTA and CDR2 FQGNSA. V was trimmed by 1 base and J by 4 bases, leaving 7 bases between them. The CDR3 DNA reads TGTGCCAGCAGCTTAGTGGGAGGCTATGGCTACACCTTC. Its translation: CASSLVGGYGYTF.

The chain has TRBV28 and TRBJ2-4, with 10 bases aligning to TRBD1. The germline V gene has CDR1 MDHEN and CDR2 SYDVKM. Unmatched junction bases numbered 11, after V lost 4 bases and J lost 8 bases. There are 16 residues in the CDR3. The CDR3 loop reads CASSSGQGSPSDIQYF. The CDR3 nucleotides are TGTGCCAGCAGTTCGGGACAGGGGTCCCCCAGCGACATTCAGTACTTC.

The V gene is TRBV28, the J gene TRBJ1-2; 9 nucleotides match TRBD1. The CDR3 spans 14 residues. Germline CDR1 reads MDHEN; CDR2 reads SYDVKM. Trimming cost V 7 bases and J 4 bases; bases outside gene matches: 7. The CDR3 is CASTVQGAVYGYTF. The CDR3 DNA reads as TGTGCCAGCACCGTACAGGGGGCGGTCTATGGCTACACCTTC.

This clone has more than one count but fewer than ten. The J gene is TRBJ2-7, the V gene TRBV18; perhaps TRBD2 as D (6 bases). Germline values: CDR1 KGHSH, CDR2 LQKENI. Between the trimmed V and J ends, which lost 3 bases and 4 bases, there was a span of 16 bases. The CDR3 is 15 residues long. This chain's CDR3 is CASSPLGGRGYEQYF. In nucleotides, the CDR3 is TGTGCCAGCTCACCGTTGGGAGGCCGGGGGTACGAGCAGTACTTC.

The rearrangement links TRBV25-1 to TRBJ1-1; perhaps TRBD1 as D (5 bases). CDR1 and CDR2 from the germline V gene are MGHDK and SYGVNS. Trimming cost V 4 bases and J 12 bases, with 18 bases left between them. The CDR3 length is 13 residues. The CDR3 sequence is CASSVYSGGASFF. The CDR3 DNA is TGTGCCAGCAGTGTTTACTCGGGGGGTGCATCTTTCTTT.

CDR3 in amino acids: CASSIGPTYEQYF. In nucleotides, the CDR3 is TGTGCCAGTAGTATAGGTCCAACCTACGAGCAGTACTTC. The chain links TRBV19 to TRBJ2-7; D not resolved. The V end lost 1 base, the J end lost 2 bases, and 6 bases lay between the germline ends. The CDR3 is 13 residues long. Germline V CDR1 and CDR2: LNHDA, SQIVND (reference sequence). Looking up the rest from reference TRBV19 and TRBJ2-7 gives the full variable domain: DGGITQSPKYLFRKEGQNVTLSCEQNLNHDAMYWYRQDPGQGLRLIYYSQIVNDFQKGDIAEGYSVSREKKESFPLTVTSAQKNPTAFYLCASSIGPTYEQYFGPGTRLTVT.

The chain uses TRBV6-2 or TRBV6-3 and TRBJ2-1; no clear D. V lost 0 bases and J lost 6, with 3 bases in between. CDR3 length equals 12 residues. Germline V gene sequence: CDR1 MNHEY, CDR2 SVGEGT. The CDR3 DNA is TGTGCCAGCAGTTACTCCGTCAATGAGCAGTTCTTC. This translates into CASSYSVNEQFF.

CDR3 in DNA: TGTGCCAGCAGCTCGGGGGGGGTTAACTATGGCTACACCTTC. It encodes CASSSGGVNYGYTF. The chain is built from TRBV6-5 and TRBJ1-2; weak D call: TRBD1 (5 bases). CDR1 MNHEY and CDR2 SVGAGI come from the germline V gene. This CDR3 has 14 residues. V lost 6 bases to trimming and J lost 1 base, with 12 bases between them.

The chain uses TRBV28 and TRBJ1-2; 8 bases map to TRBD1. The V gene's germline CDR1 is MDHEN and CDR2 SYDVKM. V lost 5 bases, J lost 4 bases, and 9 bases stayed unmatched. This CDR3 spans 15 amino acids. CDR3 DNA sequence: TGTGCCAGCAGTAGGACAGGGAGGTCTATCTATGGCTACACCTTC. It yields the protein CASSRTGRSIYGYTF.

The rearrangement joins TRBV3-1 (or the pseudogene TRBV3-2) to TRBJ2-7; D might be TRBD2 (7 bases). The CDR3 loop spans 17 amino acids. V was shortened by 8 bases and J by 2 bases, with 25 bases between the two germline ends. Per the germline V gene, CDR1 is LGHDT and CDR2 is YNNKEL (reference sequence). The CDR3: CASRGDTNPSGTYEQYF. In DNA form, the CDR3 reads TGTGCCAGCCGGGGGGACACCAACCCAAGCGGTACCTACGAGCAGTACTTC.

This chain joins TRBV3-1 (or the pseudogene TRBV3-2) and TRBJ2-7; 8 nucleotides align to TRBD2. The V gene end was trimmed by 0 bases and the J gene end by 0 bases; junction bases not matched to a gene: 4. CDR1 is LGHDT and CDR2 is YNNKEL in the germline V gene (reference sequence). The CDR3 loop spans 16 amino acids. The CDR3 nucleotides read TGTGCCAGCAGCCAAGAGAGCGGGAGTTTCTCCTACGAGCAGTACTTC. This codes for CASSQESGSFSYEQYF.

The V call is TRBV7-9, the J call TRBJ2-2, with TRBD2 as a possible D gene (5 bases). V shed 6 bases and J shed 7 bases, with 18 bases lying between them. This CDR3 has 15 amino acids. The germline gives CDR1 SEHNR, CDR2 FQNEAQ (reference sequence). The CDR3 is CASRSGWGHIGELFF. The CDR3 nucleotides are TGTGCCAGCAGATCGGGGTGGGGTCACATCGGGGAGCTGTTTTTT.

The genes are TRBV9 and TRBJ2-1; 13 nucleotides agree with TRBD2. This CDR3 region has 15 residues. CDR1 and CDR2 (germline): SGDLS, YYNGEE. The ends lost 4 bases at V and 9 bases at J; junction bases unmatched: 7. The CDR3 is CASSLRLAGGGEQFF. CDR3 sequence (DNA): TGTGCCAGCAGCCTCAGACTAGCGGGAGGCGGTGAGCAGTTCTTC.

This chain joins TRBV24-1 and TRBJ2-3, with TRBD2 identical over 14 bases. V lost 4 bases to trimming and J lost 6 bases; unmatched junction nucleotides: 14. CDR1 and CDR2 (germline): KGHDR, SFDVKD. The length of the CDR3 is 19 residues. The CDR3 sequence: CATSDPQTSGRAPADTQYF. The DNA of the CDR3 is TGTGCCACCAGTGACCCCCAGACTAGCGGGAGGGCCCCAGCCGATACGCAGTATTTT.

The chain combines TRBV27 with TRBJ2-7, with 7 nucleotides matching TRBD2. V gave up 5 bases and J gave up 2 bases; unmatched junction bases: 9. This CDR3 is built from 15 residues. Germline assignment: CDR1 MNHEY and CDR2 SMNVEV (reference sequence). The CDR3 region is CASSPGLVSTYEQYF. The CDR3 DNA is TGTGCCAGCAGTCCCGGACTAGTTTCGACCTACGAGCAGTACTTC.

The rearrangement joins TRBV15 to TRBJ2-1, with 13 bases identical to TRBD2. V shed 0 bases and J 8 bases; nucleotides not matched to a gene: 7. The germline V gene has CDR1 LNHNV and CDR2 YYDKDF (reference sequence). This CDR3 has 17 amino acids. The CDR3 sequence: CATSRETTSGRAYEQFF. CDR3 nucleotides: TGTGCCACCAGCAGAGAGACTACTAGCGGGAGGGCCTATGAGCAGTTCTTC.

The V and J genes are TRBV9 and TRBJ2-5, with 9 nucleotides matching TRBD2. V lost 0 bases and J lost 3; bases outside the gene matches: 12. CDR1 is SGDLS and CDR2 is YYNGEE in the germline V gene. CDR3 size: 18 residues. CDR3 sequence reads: CASSVGGAGGPREETQYF. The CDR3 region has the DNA TGTGCCAGCAGCGTAGGCGGCGCGGGAGGGCCCCGGGAAGAGACCCAGTACTTC.

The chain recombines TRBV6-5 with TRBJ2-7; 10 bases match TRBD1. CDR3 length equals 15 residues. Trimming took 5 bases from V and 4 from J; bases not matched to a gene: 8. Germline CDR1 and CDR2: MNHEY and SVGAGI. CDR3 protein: CASSTVGQGGYEQYF. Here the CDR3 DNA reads TGTGCCAGCAGTACCGTCGGACAGGGGGGGTACGAGCAGTACTTC.

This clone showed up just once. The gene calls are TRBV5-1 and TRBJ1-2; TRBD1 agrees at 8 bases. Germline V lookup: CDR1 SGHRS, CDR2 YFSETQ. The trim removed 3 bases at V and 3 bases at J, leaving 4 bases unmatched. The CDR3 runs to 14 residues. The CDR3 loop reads CASSSPQGDYGYTF. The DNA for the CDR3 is TGCGCCAGCAGCTCTCCACAGGGGGACTATGGCTACACCTTC. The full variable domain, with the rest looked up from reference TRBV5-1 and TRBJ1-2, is KAGVTQTPRYLIKTRGQQVTLSCSPISGHRSVSWYQQTPGQGLQFLFEYFSETQRNKGNFPGRFSGRQFSNSRSEMNVSTLELGDSALYLCASSSPQGDYGYTFGSGTRLTVV.

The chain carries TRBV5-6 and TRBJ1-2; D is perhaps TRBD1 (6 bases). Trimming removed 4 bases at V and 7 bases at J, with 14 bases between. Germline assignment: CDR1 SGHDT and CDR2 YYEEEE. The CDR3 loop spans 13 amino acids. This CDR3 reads CASSRNRASGYTF. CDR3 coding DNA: TGTGCCAGCAGCCGGAACAGGGCATCTGGCTACACCTTC.